This T cell receptor (beta chain) was sequenced during a study of tumor-infiltrating lymphocytes in primary liver carcinoma. The CDR3 runs to 16 residues. CDR1 MGHRA and CDR2 YSYEKL come from the germline V gene. V was cut by 0 bases and J by 0 bases, with 10 bases left in between. cDNA specific to TCR beta was made from 500 to 650 ng of total RNA, with a constant-region primer employed for priming. Amplification in three nested multiplex PCR rounds with slightly modified ARM-PCR gave rise to TCR beta libraries. Each of the first two PCR rounds ran approximately 11 cycles with TRBV1-TRBV30 forward and C-beta reverse primers. From the multiplex PCR reads, TCRdb called clonotypes with MiXCR, one entry per CDR3 protein. Of 330,000 or so distinct CDR3 sequences in the sample, around 60% were seen once. Many counts were recorded for this clonotype. The source of the blood RNA was unsorted whole blood, and germline DNA was extracted as well. Prior to the surgical procedure, around 4 milliliters of peripheral blood were collected.

The sample was peripheral blood. The chain has TRBV4-1 and TRBJ2-3; D unresolved. The TCR was taken from a man aged 35 to 55 with primary liver carcinoma and hepatitis B virus infection. In nucleotides, the CDR3 is TGCGCCAGCAGCCAAGATGGTCATATGAGCACAGATACGCAGTATTTT. It codes for CASSQDGHMSTDTQYF.